The 5 T cell receptor beta chains presented below share a single source sample, sequenced in a study of T cell responses to AZD1222 COVID-19 vaccine. TCRdb's copy holds only in-frame clones and misses some; the assay was immunoSEQ multiplex PCR. The sample consists of about 130,000 clones, roughly 86% of them appearing once. The specimen comprised peripheral blood, sampled 28 days after the second AZD1222 dose. These receptors originate from an adult who received the AZD1222 COVID-19 vaccine.

The chain recombines TRBV6-5 with TRBJ1-1; no firm D call. Germline CDR1 and CDR2: MNHEY and SVGAGI. The length of the CDR3 is 13 residues. V lost 0 bases and J 5 bases, leaving 7 bases between the germline ends. For the CDR3, the DNA is TGTGCCAGCAGTTACTCGCGAGTAACTGAAGCTTTCTTT. It encodes CASSYSRVTEAFF.

V is TRBV3-1 (or the pseudogene TRBV3-2) and J is TRBJ1-5; D gene unclear. Trimming took off 3 bases at V and 2 bases at J, with 11 bases between the two ends. In germline, CDR1 is LGHDT, CDR2 YNNKEL (reference sequence). This CDR3 is 15 amino acids long. CDR3 coding DNA: TGTGCCAGCAGCCACAGTCACATTGGCAATCAGCCCCAGCATTTT. The encoded protein is CASSHSHIGNQPQHF.

V is TRBV19 and J is TRBJ2-1; D gene uncertain. Germline loops: CDR1 LNHDA, CDR2 SQIVND (reference sequence). The CDR3 sequence is 15 residues long. V lost 3 bases, J lost 4 bases, and 13 bases lay in between. The CDR3: CASSIMHSGYNEQFF. In DNA, the CDR3 is TGTGCCAGTAGTATTATGCACTCGGGTTACAATGAGCAGTTCTTC.

This chain uses TRBV19 with TRBJ1-2; D perhaps matches TRBD1 (5 bases). V lost 3 bases and J lost 4, with 6 bases in between. This CDR3 is built from 12 residues. Per germline, CDR1 LNHDA and CDR2 SQIVND (reference sequence). CDR3 sequence (DNA): TGTGCCAGTAGTATGACAGCCTATGGCTACACCTTC. Residues: CASSMTAYGYTF.

V usage is TRBV3-1 (or the pseudogene TRBV3-2) and J usage is TRBJ1-1; 7 nucleotides line up with TRBD1. CDR3 length: 15 residues. From germline, CDR1 is LGHDT and CDR2 YNNKEL (reference sequence). With V trimmed by 2 bases and J by 3 bases, 6 bases remained unmatched. The CDR3 protein is CASSQTGTEHTEAFF. The CDR3 DNA sequence: TGTGCCAGCAGCCAAACCGGGACAGAGCACACTGAAGCTTTCTTT.